This T cell receptor (beta chain) was found in a study of blood T cell repertoires in COVID-19. At the level of the study: Samples taken during acute and convalescent COVID-19 were collected in the United States, Italy and Spain. Nucleic acid was either cDNA or gDNA, and it came from T cells, B-cell-depleted T cells, or PBMCs.

Generated by immunoSEQ multiplex PCR, the TCRdb table keeps only in-frame clones and is missing some. Of tens of thousands of clones listed, 65% to 90% are singletons. Germline loops: CDR1 SEHNR, CDR2 FQNEAQ (reference sequence). The CDR3 length is 14 residues. The V end lost 7 bases, the J end lost 6 bases, and 15 bases lay between the germline ends. This chain connects TRBV7-9 to TRBJ1-4; D possibly corresponds to TRBD1 (6 bases). The clonotype originates from a man in his sixties or seventies with active or convalescent COVID-19. Material: peripheral blood. CDR3 residues: CASTRGQRDEKLFF. CDR3 nucleotides: TGTGCCAGCACCAGAGGACAGAGGGATGAAAAACTGTTTTTT.